This is a list of T cell receptor beta chains from one sample in a study of blood T cell repertoires in COVID-19. The assay was immunoSEQ multiplex PCR, and TCRdb's table has in-frame clones only and misses some. The sample has approximately 36,000 clones; around 90% are singletons. What was sequenced was peripheral blood. These receptor sequences come from a man in his sixties with active or convalescent COVID-19. Each CDR3 is given with its conserved first and last residue. The D gene is left open where the match is weak. The listing skips clone size in some rows; elsewhere it reads once, few, many or a size class.

CDR3 length	V gene	clone size	D gene	J gene	CDR3 protein	CDR3 DNA
15	TRBV5-1	NA	NA	TRBJ2-5	CASKSSLNPAETQYF	TGCGCCAGCAAATCTAGCTTAAATCCGGCGGAGACCCAGTACTTC
15	TRBV15	once	TRBD2	TRBJ2-7	CATSREGLAGDEQYF	TGTGCCACCAGCAGAGAAGGACTAGCGGGAGATGAGCAGTACTTC
14	TRBV10-3	NA	TRBD2	TRBJ2-3	CAIKGGLGTDTQYF	TGTGCCATCAAGGGTGGACTAGGGACAGATACGCAGTATTTT
15	TRBV5-5	NA	TRBD1	TRBJ1-2	CASSQGTGPRGGYTF	TGTGCCAGCAGCCAGGGGACAGGACCTCGAGGCGGCTACACCTTC
17	TRBV3-1/TRBV3-2	NA	NA	TRBJ1-3	CASSQEGGPFEGNTIYF	TGTGCCAGCAGCCAAGAAGGTGGGCCGTTTGAAGGAAACACCATATATTTT
16	TRBV6-1	NA	TRBD1	TRBJ1-2	CASSESTGTGHYGYTF	TGTGCCAGCAGTGAATCCACCGGGACAGGGCACTATGGCTACACCTTC
15	TRBV29-1	NA	TRBD2	TRBJ2-1	CSVDRLAGIYNEQFF	TGCAGCGTTGATAGGCTAGCGGGGATCTACAATGAGCAGTTCTTC
16	TRBV24-1	NA	NA	TRBJ1-2	CATSDSRFQGSYGYTF	TGTGCCACCAGTGACTCCCGATTCCAGGGTTCTTACGGCTACACCTTC
18	TRBV5-1	NA	TRBD2	TRBJ2-7	CASSYLGTSGMSSYEQYF	TGCGCCAGCAGTTATCTTGGCACTAGCGGGATGAGCTCCTACGAGCAGTACTTC
16	TRBV7-2	NA	TRBD2	TRBJ2-7	CASSLGTSGKLYEQYF	TGTGCCAGCAGCTTAGGTACTAGCGGGAAGTTGTACGAGCAGTACTTC
18	TRBV30	NA	TRBD1	TRBJ1-1	CAWSFFIGGDRVRTEAFF	TGTGCCTGGAGTTTCTTTATTGGAGGGGACAGGGTTCGCACTGAAGCTTTCTTT
18	TRBV7-9	NA	TRBD2	TRBJ2-7	CASSLGLLVGLADYEQYF	TGTGCCAGCAGCTTAGGTTTGCTTGTGGGACTAGCCGACTACGAGCAGTACTTC
20	TRBV5-1	NA	TRBD1	TRBJ2-1	CASSLQGTGGPSRAYNEQFF	TGCGCCAGCAGCTTGCAGGGGACAGGGGGCCCCTCGAGGGCCTACAATGAGCAGTTCTTC
18	TRBV28	NA	TRBD2	TRBJ2-1	CASSPKALLAGGGNEQFF	TGTGCCAGCAGTCCCAAAGCCCTTCTAGCGGGAGGTGGAAATGAGCAGTTCTTC
20	TRBV4-3	NA	TRBD2	TRBJ2-3	CASSQDLPRTSGTSTDTQYF	TGCGCCAGCAGCCAAGATCTCCCCCGGACTAGCGGAACTAGCACAGATACGCAGTATTTT
11	TRBV28	medium-sized	TRBD1	TRBJ1-1	CASSMRGPVFF	TGTGCCAGCAGCATGAGGGGGCCTGTTTTCTTT
13	TRBV7-6	NA	NA	TRBJ2-5	CASSSQGLETQYF	TGTGCCAGCAGCTCTCAGGGTTTAGAGACCCAGTACTTC
15	TRBV18	NA	TRBD1	TRBJ1-2	CASSPLGQGGYGYTF	TGTGCCAGCTCACCCCTTGGACAGGGTGGGTATGGCTACACCTTC
13	TRBV2	NA	NA	TRBJ2-7	CASGGETGYEQYF	TGTGCCAGCGGAGGCGAAACAGGGTACGAGCAGTACTTC
14	TRBV5-1	NA	NA	TRBJ2-7	CASSPNPVSYEQYF	TGCGCCAGCAGCCCTAATCCGGTCTCCTACGAGCAGTACTTC
16	TRBV7-2	NA	NA	TRBJ1-1	CASSSAQGRPNTEAFF	TGTGCCAGCAGCTCCGCCCAAGGCAGGCCGAACACTGAAGCTTTCTTT
13	TRBV18	NA	NA	TRBJ2-5	CASSPPSQETQYF	TGTGCCAGCTCACCACCTAGCCAAGAGACCCAGTACTTC
12	TRBV4-1	NA	NA	TRBJ1-1	CASSQGTRGSFF	TGCGCCAGCAGCCAGGGTACTCGAGGTTCTTTCTTT
13	TRBV15	NA	NA	TRBJ2-5	CATNGVDRWTQYF	TGTGCCACCAACGGGGTGGACCGTTGGACCCAGTACTTC
16	TRBV3-1/TRBV3-2	NA	TRBD2	TRBJ2-2	CASRIGTSGYTGELFF	TGTGCCAGCAGAATCGGGACTAGCGGATACACCGGGGAGCTGTTTTTT
20	TRBV28	NA	NA	TRBJ2-2	CASSLWASTSTGRDTGELFF	TGTGCCAGCAGTTTATGGGCATCCACTAGTACGGGTCGGGACACCGGGGAGCTGTTTTTT
15	TRBV5-1	NA	TRBD2	TRBJ2-1	CASSLDVGGSNEQFF	TGCGCCAGCAGCTTGGATGTGGGAGGGAGCAATGAGCAGTTCTTC
16	TRBV24-1	NA	TRBD1	TRBJ2-5	CATSDFEAGGLETQYF	TGTGCCACCAGTGATTTCGAGGCAGGGGGTTTAGAGACCCAGTACTTC